This TCR beta chain was identified during a study of blood T cell repertoires in COVID-19. The table came from immunoSEQ multiplex PCR; TCRdb's copy has only in-frame clones and leaves some out. The sample shows 250,000 to 350,000 clones, under 95% of them seen only once. The germline V gene encodes CDR1 KGHDR and CDR2 SFDVKD. This CDR3 spans 16 amino acids. The V and J ends lost 3 bases and 7 bases, in that order; junction bases with no gene match: 7. The source material was PBMCs or T cells enriched from blood (not recorded which). The V and J genes are TRBV24-1 and TRBJ1-5; 11 positions agree with TRBD1. This clonotype originated in a man between 60 and 70 years old who had recovered from COVID-19. The CDR3 reads CATSDGGQGGRQPQHF. CDR3 bases: TGTGCCACCAGTGATGGGGGACAGGGGGGACGCCAGCCCCAGCATTTT.